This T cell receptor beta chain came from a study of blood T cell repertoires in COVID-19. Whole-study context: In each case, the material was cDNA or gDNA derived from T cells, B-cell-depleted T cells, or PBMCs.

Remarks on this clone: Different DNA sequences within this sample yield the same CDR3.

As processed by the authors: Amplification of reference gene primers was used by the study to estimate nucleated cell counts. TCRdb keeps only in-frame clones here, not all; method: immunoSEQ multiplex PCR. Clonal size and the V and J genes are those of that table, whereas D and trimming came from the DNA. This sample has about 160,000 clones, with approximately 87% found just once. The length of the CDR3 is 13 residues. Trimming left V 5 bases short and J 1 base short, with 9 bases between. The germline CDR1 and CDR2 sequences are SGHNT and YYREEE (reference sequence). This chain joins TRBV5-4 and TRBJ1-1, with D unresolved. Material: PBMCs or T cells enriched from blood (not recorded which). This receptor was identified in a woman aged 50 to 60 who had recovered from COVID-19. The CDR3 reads CASSPTANTEAFF. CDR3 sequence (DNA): TGTGCCAGCAGTCCCACAGCGAACACTGAAGCTTTCTTT.